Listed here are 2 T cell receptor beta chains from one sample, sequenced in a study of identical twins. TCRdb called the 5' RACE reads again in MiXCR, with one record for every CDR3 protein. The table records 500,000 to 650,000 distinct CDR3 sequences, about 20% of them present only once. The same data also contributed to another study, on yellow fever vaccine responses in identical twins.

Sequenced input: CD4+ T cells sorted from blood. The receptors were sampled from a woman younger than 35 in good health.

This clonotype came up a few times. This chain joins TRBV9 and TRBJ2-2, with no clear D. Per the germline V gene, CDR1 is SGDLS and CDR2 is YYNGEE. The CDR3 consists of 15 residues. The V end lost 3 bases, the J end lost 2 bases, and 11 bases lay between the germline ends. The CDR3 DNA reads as TGTGCCAGCAGCGCCGTAGGTTCAAACACCGGGGAGCTGTTTTTT. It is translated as CASSAVGSNTGELFF.

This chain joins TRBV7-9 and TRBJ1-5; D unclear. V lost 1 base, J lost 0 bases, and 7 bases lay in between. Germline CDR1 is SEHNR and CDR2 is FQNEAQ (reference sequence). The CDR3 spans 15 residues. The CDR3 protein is CASSLGRNSNQPQHF. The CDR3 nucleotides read TGTGCCAGCAGCTTAGGCAGGAATAGCAATCAGCCCCAGCATTTT. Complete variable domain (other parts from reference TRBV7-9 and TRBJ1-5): DTGVSQNPRHKITKRGQNVTFRCDPISEHNRLYWYRQTLGQGPEFLTYFQNEAQLEKSRLLSDRFSAERPKGSFSTLEIQRTEQGDSAMYLCASSLGRNSNQPQHFGDGTRLSIL.